This T cell receptor (beta chain) originates from a study of cytomegalovirus exposure and HLA in healthy donors. CDR3 length: 15 amino acids. Trimming pared 3 bases from V and 0 bases from J, leaving 11 bases between. Germline V lookup: CDR1 SGHDN, CDR2 FVKESK. This clone has more than one count but fewer than ten. Its specificity is unknown. The primer mix had 60 Vbeta and 13 Jbeta primers. The table came from immunoSEQ multiplex PCR; TCRdb's copy has only in-frame clones and leaves some out. Of approximately 160,000 clones in the sample, approximately 82% are singletons; the top ten hold 4.9%. Study-level results: Most observed TCR sequences were rare, whereas some public TCRs were detected in many donors. A later analysis showed HLA-associated TCR beta chains outstripping equally common others in clonal expansion.

This sequence was found in a male donor in good health and CMV-seronegative. The gene calls are TRBV14 and TRBJ1-1, with D tentatively TRBD1 (6 bases). Sequencing input: PBMCs. CDR3 protein: CASSQQGLMNTEAFF. As DNA, the CDR3 is TGTGCCAGCAGCCAGCAGGGGCTAATGAACACTGAAGCTTTCTTT.